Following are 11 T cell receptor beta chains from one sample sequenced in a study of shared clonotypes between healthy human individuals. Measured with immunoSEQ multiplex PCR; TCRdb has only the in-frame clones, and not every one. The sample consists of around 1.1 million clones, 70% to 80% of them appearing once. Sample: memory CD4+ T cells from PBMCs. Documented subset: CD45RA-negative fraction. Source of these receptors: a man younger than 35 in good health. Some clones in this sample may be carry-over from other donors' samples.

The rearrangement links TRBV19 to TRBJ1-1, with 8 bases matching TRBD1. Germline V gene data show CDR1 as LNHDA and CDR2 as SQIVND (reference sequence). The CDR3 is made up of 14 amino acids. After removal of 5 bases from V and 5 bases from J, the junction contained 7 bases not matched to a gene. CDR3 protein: CASSDRGLGTEAFF. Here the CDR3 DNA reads TGTGCCAGTAGTGACAGGGGTTTGGGGACTGAAGCTTTCTTT.

The CDR3 DNA reads TGCGCCAGCAGCGACCCGGGACTAGCGGTCCAAGAGACCCAGTACTTC. It specifies CASSDPGLAVQETQYF. The chain uses TRBV5-1 and TRBJ2-5, with TRBD2 identical over 11 bases. The CDR3 has 16 amino acids. Germline CDR1 reads SGHRS; CDR2 reads YFSETQ. V shed 4 bases and J 1 base; nucleotides not matched to a gene: 6.

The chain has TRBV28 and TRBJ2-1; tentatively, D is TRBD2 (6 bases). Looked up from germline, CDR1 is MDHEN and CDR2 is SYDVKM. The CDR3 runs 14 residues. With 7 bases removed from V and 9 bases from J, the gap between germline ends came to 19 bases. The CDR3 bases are TGTGCCAGCACCAACTGGAGGGAGAGAGGTGAGCAGTTCTTC. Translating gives CASTNWRERGEQFF.

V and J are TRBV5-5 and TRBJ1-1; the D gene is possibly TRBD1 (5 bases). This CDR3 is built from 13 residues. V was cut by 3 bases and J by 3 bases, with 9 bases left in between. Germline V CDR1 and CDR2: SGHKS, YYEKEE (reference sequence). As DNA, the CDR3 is TGTGCCAGCAGCTCCACGGGGGACACTGAAGCTTTCTTT. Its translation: CASSSTGDTEAFF. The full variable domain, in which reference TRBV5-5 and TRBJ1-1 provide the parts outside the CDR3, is DAGVTQSPTHLIKTRGQQVTLRCSPISGHKSVSWYQQVLGQGPQFIFQYYEKEERGRGNFPDRFSARQFPNYSSELNVNALLLGDSALYLCASSSTGDTEAFFGQGTRLTVV.

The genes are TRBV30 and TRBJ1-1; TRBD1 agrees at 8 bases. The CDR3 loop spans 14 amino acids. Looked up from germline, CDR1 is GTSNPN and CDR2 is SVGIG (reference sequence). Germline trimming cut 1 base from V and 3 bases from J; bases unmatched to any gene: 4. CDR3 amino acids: CAWSAWTGYTEAFF. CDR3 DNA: TGTGCCTGGAGTGCCTGGACAGGGTACACTGAAGCTTTCTTT.

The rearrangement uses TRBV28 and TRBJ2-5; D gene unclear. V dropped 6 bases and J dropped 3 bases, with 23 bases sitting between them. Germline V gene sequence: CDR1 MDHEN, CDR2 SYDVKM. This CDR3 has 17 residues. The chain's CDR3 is CASSRNPTWATEETQYF. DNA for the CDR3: TGTGCCAGCAGCCGAAACCCGACTTGGGCAACGGAAGAGACCCAGTACTTC.

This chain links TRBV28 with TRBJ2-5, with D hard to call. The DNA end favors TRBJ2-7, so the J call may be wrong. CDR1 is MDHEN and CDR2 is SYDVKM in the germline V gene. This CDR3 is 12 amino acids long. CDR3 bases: TGTGCCAGCAGTTCGGCTGCCTACGAGCAGTACTTC. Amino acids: CASSSAAYEQYF.

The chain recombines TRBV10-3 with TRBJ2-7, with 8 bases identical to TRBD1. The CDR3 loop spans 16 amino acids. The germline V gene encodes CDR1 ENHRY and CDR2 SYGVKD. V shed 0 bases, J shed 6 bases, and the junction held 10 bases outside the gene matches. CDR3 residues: CAISESIVRQGSEQYF. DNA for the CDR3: TGTGCCATCAGTGAGTCGATTGTCAGACAGGGGTCCGAGCAGTACTTC.

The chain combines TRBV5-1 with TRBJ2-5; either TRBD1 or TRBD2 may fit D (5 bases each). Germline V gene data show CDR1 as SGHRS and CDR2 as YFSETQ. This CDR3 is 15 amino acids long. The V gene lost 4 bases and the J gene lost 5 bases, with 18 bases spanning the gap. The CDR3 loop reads CASSPGAGFGETQYF. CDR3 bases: TGCGCCAGCAGCCCCGGGGCAGGGTTTGGGGAGACCCAGTACTTC.

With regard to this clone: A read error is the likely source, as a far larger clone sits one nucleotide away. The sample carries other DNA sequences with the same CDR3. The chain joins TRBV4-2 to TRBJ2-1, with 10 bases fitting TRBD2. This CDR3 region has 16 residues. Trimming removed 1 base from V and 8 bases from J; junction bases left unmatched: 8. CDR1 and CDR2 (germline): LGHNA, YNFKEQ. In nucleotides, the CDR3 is TGTGCCAGCAGCCAAGCGGCTAGCGGGAGCTTCCATGAGCAGTTCTTC. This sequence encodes CASSQAASGSFHEQFF.

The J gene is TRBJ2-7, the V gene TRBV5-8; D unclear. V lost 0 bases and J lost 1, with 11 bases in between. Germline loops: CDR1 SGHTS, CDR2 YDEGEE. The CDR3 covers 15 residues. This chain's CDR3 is CASSLGTAASYEQYF. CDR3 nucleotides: TGTGCCAGCAGCTTGGGGACGGCGGCTTCCTACGAGCAGTACTTC.